This is a list of T cell receptor beta chains from one sample in a study of blood T cell repertoires in COVID-19. Produced via immunoSEQ multiplex PCR; TCRdb's table is partial and in-frame only. The sample carries fewer than 350,000 clones, around 86% recorded once. Sequences were obtained from PBMCs or T cells enriched from blood (not recorded which). These receptors all stem from a woman between 40 and 50 years old with acute COVID-19. Each CDR3 is given with its conserved first and last residue. The order of the fields is J gene, clone size, D gene, V gene, CDR3 protein, CDR3 DNA. A D gene is named only where the DNA matches it firmly. Size values are once, few and many counts, or a class for expanded clones, and some rows have none.

>TRBJ1-2|-|-|TRBV25-1
CASSEDRSNGYTF
TGTGCCAGCAGTGAAGACAGGTCTAATGGCTACACCTTC
>TRBJ1-2|many|-|TRBV7-2
CASSLEVSGAYGYTF
TGTGCCAGCAGCTTAGAGGTATCTGGGGCCTATGGCTACACCTTC
>TRBJ1-3|few|-|TRBV13
CASSLDSSSGNTIYF
TGTGCCAGCAGCTTAGACAGTTCCTCTGGAAACACCATATATTTT
>TRBJ2-7|-|TRBD1|TRBV27
CASRTGAYEQYF
TGTGCCAGCAGGACAGGGGCGTACGAGCAGTACTTC
>TRBJ2-7|-|TRBD1|TRBV5-6
CASSFYPGTAFSEQYF
TGTGCCAGCAGCTTCTATCCCGGGACAGCCTTTTCTGAGCAGTACTTC
>TRBJ2-5|few|-|TRBV5-6
CASSLGGPGETQYF
TGTGCCAGCAGCTTGGGTGGGCCAGGAGAGACCCAGTACTTC
>TRBJ2-1|-|TRBD2|TRBV4-3
CASSQDLDRTSGKPGGYNEQFF
TGCGCCAGCAGCCAAGATTTAGACCGGACTAGCGGGAAACCTGGCGGCTACAATGAGCAGTTCTTC
>TRBJ1-5|-|TRBD1|TRBV2
CASSGQGNQPQHF
TGTGCCAGCAGTGGACAGGGGAATCAGCCCCAGCATTTT
>TRBJ1-1|-|TRBD1|TRBV29-1
CSVGTGGLLNTEAFF
TGCAGCGTTGGAACAGGGGGCCTATTGAACACTGAAGCTTTCTTT
>TRBJ2-1|-|TRBD1|TRBV5-4
CASSSNSGTGYNEQFF
TGTGCCAGCAGCTCTAACTCCGGGACAGGGTACAATGAGCAGTTCTTC
>TRBJ2-7|-|TRBD2|TRBV7-3
CASSLAGGISYEQYF
TGTGCCAGCAGCTTAGCGGGGGGTATCTCCTACGAGCAGTACTTC
>TRBJ2-5|-|TRBD1|TRBV6-5
CASTVGQAIQETQYF
TGTGCCAGCACCGTGGGACAGGCTATCCAAGAGACCCAGTACTTC
>TRBJ2-1|-|TRBD2|TRBV7-2
CASSSSGTSGKSFF
TGTGCCAGCAGCTCCTCCGGGACTAGCGGGAAGTCGTTCTTC
>TRBJ1-6|-|-|TRBV18
CASSPVSGIGNSPLHF
TGTGCCAGCTCACCGGTGTCGGGGATTGGCAATTCACCCCTCCACTTT
>TRBJ2-2|-|TRBD2|TRBV6-2/TRBV6-3
CASSTGGGRYTGELFF
TGTGCCAGCAGCACGGGGGGGGGCCGGTACACCGGGGAGCTGTTTTTT
>TRBJ2-5|-|-|TRBV3-1/TRBV3-2
CASSQEGHLGETQYF
TGTGCCAGCAGCCAAGAGGGACACCTGGGGGAGACCCAGTACTTC
>TRBJ2-7|-|TRBD2|TRBV9
CASSVGGSSYEQYF
TGTGCCAGCAGCGTGGGCGGGAGTTCCTACGAGCAGTACTTC
>TRBJ1-6|-|TRBD1|TRBV18
CASSGEGQGGSPLHF
TGTGCCAGCTCGGGCGAAGGACAGGGAGGTTCACCCCTCCACTTT
>TRBJ2-7|-|TRBD2|TRBV9
CASSVTSAGGREQYF
TGTGCCAGCAGCGTAACATCAGCGGGGGGGCGCGAGCAGTACTTC
>TRBJ1-1|-|-|TRBV29-1
CSVEWGEGEETMNTEAFF
TGCAGCGTTGAATGGGGTGAGGGTGAAGAGACAATGAACACTGAAGCTTTCTTT
>TRBJ1-6|-|-|TRBV21-1
CASSKHRADNSPLHF
TGTGCCAGCAGCAAACACAGGGCCGATAATTCACCCCTCCACTTT
>TRBJ1-1|-|-|TRBV4-2
CASSQPGNTEAFF
TGTGCCAGCAGCCAACCGGGGAACACTGAAGCTTTCTTT
>TRBJ2-1|few|TRBD2|TRBV5-1
CASSAMGSGAYNEQFF
TGCGCCAGCAGTGCCATGGGTAGCGGGGCTTACAATGAGCAGTTCTTC
>TRBJ1-1|-|-|TRBV7-2
CASTTTGGLRAEAFF
TGTGCCAGCACGACGACAGGCGGATTGAGGGCTGAAGCTTTCTTT
>TRBJ2-7|-|TRBD2|TRBV28
CASSLGLAGVSEQYF
TGTGCCAGCAGTTTAGGTCTAGCGGGAGTTAGCGAGCAGTACTTC
>TRBJ1-2|few|-|TRBV19
CASSRHVWLRGLGFGGYTF
TGTGCCAGTAGTCGTCATGTTTGGCTACGGGGATTAGGGTTTGGTGGCTACACCTTC
>TRBJ1-5|-|TRBD1|TRBV15
CATSRGQGDQPQHF
TGTGCCACCAGCAGAGGACAGGGGGATCAGCCCCAGCATTTT
>TRBJ2-1|-|-|TRBV27
CASSLRFSAGWGEQFF
TGTGCCAGCAGTTTAAGATTTTCGGCAGGGTGGGGTGAGCAGTTCTTC
>TRBJ2-3|few|-|TRBV7-2
CASSLSLPSGYSTDTQYF
TGTGCCAGCAGCTTATCTCTGCCCAGCGGATATAGCACAGATACGCAGTATTTT
>TRBJ1-5|-|TRBD1|TRBV19
CASRRGQDSNQPQHF
TGTGCCAGTAGGAGGGGACAGGATAGCAATCAGCCCCAGCATTTT
>TRBJ2-6|-|-|TRBV11-2
CASSPLSGANVLTF
TGTGCCAGCAGCCCTCTCTCTGGGGCCAACGTCCTGACTTTC
>TRBJ2-2|-|TRBD2|TRBV3-1/TRBV3-2
CASSQDPPSACGGRALFFGELFF
TGTGCCAGCAGCCAAGATCCCCCTTCGGCTTGTGGCGGGAGGGCCTTATTTTTCGGGGAGCTGTTTTTT
>TRBJ1-3|-|-|TRBV9
CASSALNTGSGNTIYF
TGTGCCAGCAGCGCATTAAATACAGGGTCTGGAAACACCATATATTTT
>TRBJ1-1|-|TRBD1|TRBV19
CASSKGGQGLRNTEAFF
TGTGCCAGTAGTAAGGGAGGACAGGGGTTGCGGAACACTGAAGCTTTCTTT
>TRBJ2-7|-|-|TRBV19
CASSSAPGAEQYF
TGTGCCAGTAGTAGCGCCCCTGGGGCCGAGCAGTACTTC
>TRBJ2-7|-|TRBD1|TRBV4-1
CASSQEVRGWTGSYEQYF
TGCGCCAGCAGCCAAGAAGTGAGGGGCTGGACAGGTTCCTACGAGCAGTACTTC
>TRBJ2-7|-|TRBD1|TRBV7-9
CASSLGQGQPYEQYF
TGTGCCAGCAGCTTGGGACAGGGGCAACCCTACGAGCAGTACTTC
>TRBJ1-2|-|TRBD1|TRBV5-1
CASSLAGDRSYGYTF
TGCGCCAGCAGCTTGGCGGGGGACAGGAGCTATGGCTACACCTTC
>TRBJ2-1|once|-|TRBV19
CASSIVPGGTEQFF
TGTGCCAGTAGTATAGTTCCCGGAGGCACTGAGCAGTTCTTC
>TRBJ2-7|-|TRBD1|TRBV2
CASSSGFLRDRDMQQYF
TGTGCCAGCAGTTCCGGGTTCCTCCGGGACAGGGATATGCAGCAGTACTTC
>TRBJ1-5|-|TRBD1|TRBV2
CASSGDSGEAFSNQPQHF
TGTGCCAGCAGTGGGGACAGTGGTGAGGCGTTCAGCAATCAGCCCCAGCATTTT
>TRBJ1-2|-|-|TRBV18
CASSGQGNYGYTF
TGTGCCAGCTCAGGCCAGGGGAACTATGGCTACACCTTC
>TRBJ2-7|-|-|TRBV6-2/TRBV6-3
CASSYDTQGHLAYEQYF
TGTGCCAGCAGTTACGACACACAGGGCCACCTGGCCTACGAGCAGTACTTC